A single sample is the source of the 10 T cell receptor beta chains below, sequenced in a study of T-cell reconstitution after alpha-beta-depleted transplantation in children. As it was prepared, the TCRbeta library received unique molecular identifiers. One entry per CDR3 protein, called by TCRdb with MiXCR from the PCR reads. Here the sample spans around 450,000 distinct CDR3 sequences, 15% to 20% being singletons. Here the sequenced sample was PBMCs, mostly from graft donor cells, taken 360 days after TCRalphabeta/CD19-depleted stem cell transplant. The source is a boy in the first two years of life who had a stem cell transplant for Wiskott-Aldrich syndrome, so the T cells may come from the graft donor.

The chain is built from TRBV7-2 and TRBJ2-3, with D perhaps TRBD2 (6 bases). The CDR3 sequence is 17 residues long. Trimming stripped 3 bases from V and 6 bases from J, with 22 bases between. CDR1 and CDR2 (germline): SGHTA, FQGNSA. Here the CDR3 reads CASSFMGIRLGVDTQYF. CDR3 nucleotides: TGTGCCAGCAGCTTTATGGGTATTCGACTAGGTGTGGATACGCAGTATTTT.

A word on this clonotype: Mismatch with germline at one junction end may stem from a read error. The V and J genes are TRBV11-3 and TRBJ2-3; 15 bases map to TRBD2. In germline, CDR1 is SGHNT, CDR2 YENEEA. The CDR3 has 13 amino acids. The chain's CDR3 is CASSQTGTSGRNF. CDR3 DNA sequence: TGTGCCAGCAGCCAAACCGGGACTAGCGGGAGGAATTTT.

This clonotype was counted only a few times. At one boundary the junction diverges from the germline segment, which might be a read error. The J gene is TRBJ2-7, the V gene TRBV11-2; D is ambiguous. Germline V CDR1 and CDR2: SGHAT, FQNNGV. The CDR3 sequence is 12 residues long. This chain's CDR3 is CASSSSSHEQYF. The CDR3 DNA sequence: TGTGCCAGCAGCTCCTCCTCCCACGAGCAGTACTTC.

CDR3 DNA sequence: TGCGCCAGCAGCTTGGGCCCCTCTGGGCGGCCTTACGAGCAGTACTTC. Encoded protein: CASSLGPSGRPYEQYF. The rearrangement joins TRBV5-1 to TRBJ2-7; D remains unclear. The ends were cut back, 0 bases at V and 4 bases at J, with 17 bases in the middle. This CDR3 comprises 16 residues. CDR1 and CDR2 from the germline V gene are SGHRS and YFSETQ.

This clonotype was seen only a few times. This chain uses TRBV19 with TRBJ2-1, with D possibly matching TRBD1 (7 bases). V was trimmed by 1 base and J by 3 bases, leaving 13 bases between them. This CDR3 is 16 amino acids long. Per germline, CDR1 LNHDA and CDR2 SQIVND (reference sequence). The CDR3 coding sequence is TGTGCCAGTAGTATAGGGAGGGGGCGAGGCTACAATGAGCAGTTCTTC. Translated, it gives CASSIGRGRGYNEQFF.

There are a few counts of this clonotype. The CDR3 protein is CASSLDGTVLAKNIQYF. The CDR3 region has the DNA TGTGCCAGCAGCTTAGACGGGACCGTGCTAGCCAAAAACATTCAGTACTTC. The chain carries TRBV11-2 and TRBJ2-4; TRBD1 or TRBD2 may be the D gene (5 bases each). Trimming took 0 bases from V and 0 from J, leaving 12 bases between them. Germline V gene lookup returns CDR1 SGHAT and CDR2 FQNNGV. This CDR3 comprises 17 residues.

V gene TRBV20-1 combines with J gene TRBJ2-1; 10 nucleotides align to TRBD2. The V gene end was trimmed by 3 bases and the J gene end by 3 bases; junction bases not matched to a gene: 8. Germline V gene lookup returns CDR1 DFQATT and CDR2 SNEGSKA (reference sequence). CDR3 length: 16 amino acids. The CDR3 sequence: CSARGLAGVYYNEQFF. CDR3 bases: TGCAGTGCTAGGGGGCTAGCGGGGGTGTACTACAATGAGCAGTTCTTC.

The chain links TRBV3-1 to TRBJ2-3, with 7 bases aligning to TRBD2. The V gene end was trimmed by 3 bases and the J gene end by 4 bases; junction bases not matched to a gene: 4. CDR1 and CDR2 from the germline V gene are LGHDT and YNNKEL (reference sequence). This CDR3 spans 14 amino acids. The CDR3 DNA reads TGTGCCAGCAGCCAGCGGGAGATCGCAGATACGCAGTATTTT. Translating it yields CASSQREIADTQYF.

The J gene is TRBJ1-2, the V gene TRBV6-2 or TRBV6-3; D might be TRBD1 (5 bases). The CDR3 is made up of 14 amino acids. CDR1 and CDR2 (germline): MNHEY, SVGEGT. The germline V and J ends were trimmed by 7 bases and 4 bases, with 16 bases remaining between them. The CDR3 protein is CASKPSGQIYGYTF. CDR3 coding DNA: TGTGCCAGCAAACCCTCCGGACAAATCTATGGCTACACCTTC.

The J gene is TRBJ1-3, the V gene TRBV5-5; D is unresolved. V was clipped by 2 bases and J by 2 bases, with 5 bases between them. There are 13 residues in the CDR3. Germline V gene lookup returns CDR1 SGHKS and CDR2 YYEKEE (reference sequence). In nucleotides, the CDR3 is TGTGCCAGCAGCTTCCAAACTGGAAACACCATATATTTT. Its translation is CASSFQTGNTIYF.